These 32 T cell receptor beta chains were all obtained from the same sample, sequenced in a study of cytomegalovirus exposure and HLA in healthy donors. The PCR made use of 60 Vbeta and 13 Jbeta primers. The assay was immunoSEQ multiplex PCR, and TCRdb's table has in-frame clones only and misses some. The sample lists 110,000 to 150,000 clones, roughly 76% seen once, with about 1.6% in the top ten. Sequencing was done on a sample of PBMCs. The receptors shown here come from a female donor in good health and CMV-seronegative.

The V call is TRBV6-5, the J call TRBJ2-1; 9 bases fit TRBD2. Germline loops: CDR1 MNHEY, CDR2 SVGAGI. The CDR3 totals 16 residues. The junction had 10 bases not matched to a gene; V was cut back by 2 bases and J by 8 bases. In DNA form, the CDR3 reads TGTGCCAGCAGTTACCGCGGGACTAGCCGTGTCGATGAGCAGTTCTTC. It specifies CASSYRGTSRVDEQFF.

This rearrangement joins TRBV19 to TRBJ1-3, with D hard to call. This CDR3 contains 14 residues. Germline CDR1 LNHDA, CDR2 SQIVND (reference sequence). V was clipped by 5 bases and J by 8 bases, with 16 bases between them. In DNA form, the CDR3 reads TGTGCCAGTAGTCCTAACCTCCTCGGGGACACCATATATTTT. Residues: CASSPNLLGDTIYF.

V usage is TRBV9 and J usage is TRBJ1-1; 7 bases fit TRBD1. The ends lost 0 bases at V and 0 bases at J; junction bases unmatched: 17. Looked up from germline, CDR1 is SGDLS and CDR2 is YYNGEE. The CDR3 covers 20 residues. This chain's CDR3 is CASSVAVDGDSGRMNTEAFF. The CDR3 DNA reads TGTGCCAGCAGCGTAGCTGTTGATGGGGACAGCGGCAGGATGAACACTGAAGCTTTCTTT.

The chain combines TRBV2 with TRBJ2-1; a possible D gene is TRBD2 (6 bases). V was clipped by 5 bases and J by 8 bases, with 16 bases between them. CDR3 length: 14 residues. Germline V gene data show CDR1 as SNHLY and CDR2 as FYNNEI. The CDR3 DNA sequence: TGTGCCAGCAGTTTTAACGAATTAGCGGATGAGCAGTTCTTC. Translated, it gives CASSFNELADEQFF.

The J gene is TRBJ1-3, the V gene TRBV7-3; 9 bases are shared with TRBD1. This CDR3 contains 16 residues. The germline V gene has CDR1 SGHTA and CDR2 FQGTGA. V lost 7 bases, J lost 3 bases, and 10 bases stayed unmatched. The CDR3 reads CASNKQGARGGNTIYF. The CDR3 DNA reads TGTGCCAGCAACAAACAGGGGGCCAGAGGTGGAAACACCATATATTTT.

The V and J genes are TRBV7-9 and TRBJ2-1; 7 positions agree with TRBD2. J lost 8 bases, V lost 1 base, and 2 bases had no gene match. Germline V gene lookup returns CDR1 SEHNR and CDR2 FQNEAQ (reference sequence). This CDR3 comprises 13 residues. DNA for the CDR3: TGTGCCAGCAGCTTAGGACTAGCAGATGAGCAGTTCTTC. Translating gives CASSLGLADEQFF. Combining the CDR3 with reference TRBV7-9 and TRBJ2-1 gives the whole variable domain DTGVSQNPRHKITKRGQNVTFRCDPISEHNRLYWYRQTLGQGPEFLTYFQNEAQLEKSRLLSDRFSAERPKGSFSTLEIQRTEQGDSAMYLCASSLGLADEQFFGPGTRLTVL.

The chain uses TRBV12-5 and TRBJ2-7; 8 positions agree with TRBD2. The V segment lost 8 bases and the J segment 6 bases; nucleotides outside the gene matches: 15. Germline CDR1 LGHNT, CDR2 FRNRAP. The CDR3 covers 15 residues. CDR3 nucleotide sequence: TGTGCTAGTTCCCGGGGGGGGGCTAGCTCCCTCGAGCAGTACTTC. This encodes CASSRGGASSLEQYF.

This chain connects TRBV28 to TRBJ2-2; D might be TRBD2 (5 bases). The CDR3 extends over 15 amino acids. Per the germline V gene, CDR1 is MDHEN and CDR2 is SYDVKM. The germline V and J ends were trimmed by 3 bases and 4 bases, with 12 bases remaining between them. The CDR3 reads CASSLVKAGTGELFF. CDR3 DNA sequence: TGTGCCAGCAGTTTGGTTAAGGCGGGCACCGGGGAGCTGTTTTTT.

The chain joins TRBV6-5 to TRBJ2-1, with TRBD2 matching over 9 bases. The CDR3 is made up of 16 amino acids. The J segment lost 7 bases and the V segment lost 2 bases, leaving 9 bases of the junction unmatched. Germline assignment: CDR1 MNHEY and CDR2 SVGAGI. The CDR3 DNA follows: TGTGCCAGCAGTTACGCGCGGGAGGGCCGAGATAATGAGCAGTTCTTC. This codes for CASSYAREGRDNEQFF.

The genes are TRBV7-9 and TRBJ2-5; 7 nucleotides agree with TRBD2. The CDR3 consists of 15 residues. Germline V gene sequence: CDR1 SEHNR, CDR2 FQNEAQ (reference sequence). J lost 1 base, V lost 6 bases, and 8 bases had no gene match. The CDR3 protein is CASRGTKTSQETQYF. CDR3 nucleotides: TGTGCCAGCAGGGGGACTAAAACTTCCCAAGAGACCCAGTACTTC.

The rearrangement links TRBV19 to TRBJ2-5; tentative D call: TRBD2 (7 bases). Germline V gene lookup returns CDR1 LNHDA and CDR2 SQIVND (reference sequence). The CDR3 is made up of 14 amino acids. V lost 1 base and J 5 bases, leaving 11 bases between the germline ends. The CDR3 nucleotides read TGTGCCAGTAGTATAGCGGGGGGCTGGGAGACCCAGTACTTC. Protein product: CASSIAGGWETQYF.

The rearrangement links TRBV18 to TRBJ1-5, with D maybe TRBD1 (5 bases). Trimming took 3 bases from V and 11 from J, leaving 20 bases between them. The CDR3 sequence is 15 residues long. Germline V gene lookup returns CDR1 KGHSH and CDR2 LQKENI. The DNA of the CDR3 is TGTGCCAGCTCACCCGAGCCGGAAACAGGTCCCGCCCAGCATTTT. Protein sequence: CASSPEPETGPAQHF.

The J gene is TRBJ1-1, the V gene TRBV14, with D unclear. Trimming took off 4 bases at V and 1 base at J, with 7 bases between the two ends. The CDR3 spans 13 residues. Germline V gene lookup returns CDR1 SGHDN and CDR2 FVKESK. The CDR3: CASSLQENTEAFF. CDR3 DNA sequence: TGTGCCAGCAGCCTGCAGGAGAACACTGAAGCTTTCTTT. The complete variable domain, with remaining parts taken from reference TRBV14 and TRBJ1-1, reads EAGVTQFPSHSVIEKGQTVTLRCDPISGHDNLYWYRRVMGKEIKFLLHFVKESKQDESGMPNNRFLAERTGGTYSTLKVQPAELEDSGVYFCASSLQENTEAFFGQGTRLTVV.

The chain combines TRBV2 with TRBJ2-3, with 7 bases matching TRBD2. The CDR3 runs to 15 residues. Germline assignment: CDR1 SNHLY and CDR2 FYNNEI. Trimming at V came to 1 base and at J to 3 bases, leaving 4 bases not matched to a gene. Here the CDR3 DNA reads TGTGCCAGCAGTGAAGGTCGGGAGGTAACAGATACGCAGTATTTT. Protein: CASSEGREVTDTQYF.

This sequence joins TRBV9 and TRBJ1-2; 8 bases agree with TRBD1. Germline V CDR1 and CDR2: SGDLS, YYNGEE. The CDR3 consists of 17 residues. V trimming: 0 bases; J trimming: 7 bases; junction bases outside the gene matches: 14. The DNA for the CDR3 is TGTGCCAGCAGCGTAGACCCCCCGGGACAGGTCTTGTCTGGCTACACCTTC. Protein: CASSVDPPGQVLSGYTF. Variable domain in full (rest from reference TRBV9 and TRBJ1-2): DSGVTQTPKHLITATGQRVTLRCSPRSGDLSVYWYQQSLDQGLQFLIQYYNGEERAKGNILERFSAQQFPDLHSELNLSSLELGDSALYFCASSVDPPGQVLSGYTFGSGTRLTVV.

This clone was seen only once. The chain employs TRBV6-6 and TRBJ2-5; TRBD1 aligns across 8 bases. The J call may be in error: the DNA end matches TRBJ2-7 better. Germline V gene sequence: CDR1 MNHNY, CDR2 SVGAGI (reference sequence). There are 15 residues in the CDR3. The CDR3 DNA reads as TGTGCCAGCAATCCTCTCCGGGACAGGTTCTACGAGCAGTACTTC. Protein product: CASNPLRDRFYEQYF.

This clone was observed a few times. The chain is built from TRBV6-4 and TRBJ2-3; 10 nucleotides agree with TRBD2. This CDR3 is built from 14 residues. From germline, CDR1 is MRHNA and CDR2 SNTAGT. V was clipped by 5 bases and J by 2 bases; unmatched bases: 1. The CDR3 reads CASSSGRATDTQYF. The CDR3 bases are TGTGCCAGCAGTAGCGGGAGGGCCACAGATACGCAGTATTTT.

This sequence joins TRBV4-1 and TRBJ2-3, with 9 bases identical to TRBD1. Germline assignment: CDR1 MGHRA and CDR2 YSYEKL. After removal of 1 base from V and 2 bases from J, the junction contained 7 bases not matched to a gene. CDR3 length: 17 amino acids. Here the CDR3 reads CASSQGSGQGITDTQYF. CDR3 bases: TGCGCCAGCAGCCAAGGGTCGGGACAGGGAATCACAGATACGCAGTATTTT.

V and J are TRBV6-1 and TRBJ1-2; 7 nucleotides match TRBD1. Per germline, CDR1 MNHNS and CDR2 SASEGT. Germline trimming cut 8 bases from V and 3 bases from J; bases unmatched to any gene: 9. The CDR3 extends over 14 amino acids. The CDR3 loop reads CASGGQDSYYGYTF. The CDR3 region has the DNA TGTGCCAGCGGAGGACAGGACTCTTACTATGGCTACACCTTC.

The count of this clone is one. The chain employs TRBV6-5 and TRBJ1-1; D might be TRBD1 (6 bases). This CDR3 region has 15 residues. Germline CDR1 is MNHEY and CDR2 is SVGAGI. The V and J ends lost 7 bases and 0 bases respectively, with 15 bases between them. CDR3 DNA sequence: TGTGCCAGCACCCTCACGGGGGGGCTGAACACTGAAGCTTTCTTT. It specifies CASTLTGGLNTEAFF.

This clone was counted between two and nine times. CDR3 loop: CAIKGGTGDNEKLFF. CDR3 nucleotide sequence: TGTGCCATCAAAGGGGGGACAGGCGATAATGAAAAACTGTTTTTT. This chain uses TRBV10-3 with TRBJ1-4; 8 bases agree with TRBD1. This CDR3 spans 15 amino acids. The germline CDR1 and CDR2 sequences are ENHRY and SYGVKD. V dropped 7 bases and J dropped 4; count of bases not matched to a gene: 8.

The chain carries TRBV19 and TRBJ1-1; a weak D match, TRBD1 (5 bases). The CDR3 runs 13 residues. The V gene's germline CDR1 is LNHDA and CDR2 SQIVND (reference sequence). V was shortened by 0 bases and J by 10 bases, with 12 bases between the two germline ends. CDR3 DNA sequence: TGTGCCAGTAGTATAGATGCAGGGTACGCAGCTTTCTTT. Translating gives CASSIDAGYAAFF.

The rearrangement joins TRBV28 to TRBJ2-1; weak D call: TRBD1 (5 bases). There are 12 residues in the CDR3. From germline, CDR1 is MDHEN and CDR2 SYDVKM. V was clipped by 4 bases and J by 6 bases, with 7 bases between them. This chain's CDR3 is CASSSQGNEQFF. The CDR3 nucleotides read TGTGCCAGCAGTTCGCAGGGCAATGAGCAGTTCTTC.

This chain connects TRBV18 to TRBJ2-5; D is possibly TRBD1 (5 bases). The V gene's germline CDR1 is KGHSH and CDR2 LQKENI. V shed 3 bases and J shed 0 bases, with 8 bases lying between them. The CDR3 contains 14 residues. The CDR3 here is CASSPGQNQETQYF. CDR3 DNA sequence: TGTGCCAGCTCACCTGGACAAAACCAAGAGACCCAGTACTTC.

The chain is built from TRBV2 and TRBJ1-5; perhaps TRBD1 as D (6 bases). The CDR3 spans 15 residues. Germline loops: CDR1 SNHLY, CDR2 FYNNEI. V lost 7 bases and J 0 bases, leaving 13 bases between the germline ends. The chain's CDR3 is CASNQDSLSNQPQHF. DNA of the CDR3: TGTGCCAGCAATCAGGACAGCCTTAGCAATCAGCCCCAGCATTTT.

The table lists this clone with a count of one. V usage is TRBV28 and J usage is TRBJ1-4, with 7 bases fitting TRBD1. The CDR3 sequence is 15 residues long. The V and J ends lost 5 bases and 3 bases, in that order; junction bases with no gene match: 6. Looked up from germline, CDR1 is MDHEN and CDR2 is SYDVKM. In DNA form, the CDR3 reads TGTGCCAGCAGTCATGGGGACAGATCTAATGAAAAACTGTTTTTT. This codes for CASSHGDRSNEKLFF.

V usage is TRBV5-1 and J usage is TRBJ2-5; 11 positions agree with TRBD2. The germline gives CDR1 SGHRS, CDR2 YFSETQ. CDR3 length: 17 residues. V lost 0 bases to trimming and J lost 5 bases; unmatched junction nucleotides: 9. The CDR3 bases are TGCGCCAGCAGCTTGGCCGTAATAGCGGGAGGGTTTGAGACCCAGTACTTC. Translating it yields CASSLAVIAGGFETQYF.

This chain joins TRBV7-9 and TRBJ1-4, with 7 bases fitting TRBD1. The germline CDR1 and CDR2 sequences are SEHNR and FQNEAQ (reference sequence). With V trimmed by 7 bases and J by 4 bases, 15 bases remained unmatched. The CDR3 sequence is 17 residues long. CDR3 DNA: TGTGCCAGCACCGAATCCGGGACAGACATTTATAATGAAAAACTGTTTTTT. This sequence encodes CASTESGTDIYNEKLFF.

The chain couples TRBV5-1 to TRBJ2-5, with 7 bases matching TRBD2. The CDR3 length is 14 residues. Germline CDR1 and CDR2: SGHRS and YFSETQ. J was trimmed by 5 bases and V by 6 bases; bases with no gene match: 10. For the CDR3, the DNA is TGCGCCAGCAACCAACGGGGGGTCTCGGAGACCCAGTACTTC. As protein: CASNQRGVSETQYF.

This rearrangement joins TRBV9 to TRBJ1-3; D remains unclear. The CDR3 contains 15 residues. Between the trimmed V and J ends, which lost 4 bases and 0 bases, there was a span of 11 bases. CDR1 SGDLS and CDR2 YYNGEE come from the germline V gene. The CDR3 region is CASSTAADSGNTIYF. CDR3 sequence (DNA): TGTGCCAGCAGCACGGCGGCGGACTCTGGAAACACCATATATTTT.

This chain joins TRBV5-1 and TRBJ2-5, with 8 bases aligning to TRBD1. TRBJ2-7 matches the DNA end more closely, so the J call is doubtful. Germline assignment: CDR1 SGHRS and CDR2 YFSETQ. The CDR3 length is 15 residues. The CDR3 sequence: CASSSAGGPPGEQYF. Written as DNA, the CDR3 is TGCGCCAGCAGCTCAGCAGGGGGCCCCCCCGGCGAGCAGTACTTC.

The rearrangement uses TRBV6-5 and TRBJ1-1; possible D gene TRBD1, 5 bases. The length of the CDR3 is 15 residues. From germline, CDR1 is MNHEY and CDR2 SVGAGI. Trimming cost V 2 bases and J 5 bases, with 15 bases left between them. The CDR3 loop is CASSYGRGRGTEAFF. In DNA form, the CDR3 reads TGTGCCAGCAGTTACGGTAGAGGGAGGGGAACTGAAGCTTTCTTT.